The rows below give T cell receptor beta chains drawn from one sample of a study of identical twins. TCRdb re-analysed the 5' RACE reads in MiXCR, keeping a single row per CDR3 protein. Of around 690,000 distinct CDR3 sequences in the sample, 21% were seen once. This same sample was also taken into another study, of T cells expressing NK-cell markers.

The material sequenced was PBMCs. The source is a young woman in good health. The CDR3 runs from the conserved cysteine through the conserved F or W. D genes are given only for firm matches. Rows may omit the clone size; those that give it use once, few, many or a size class.

size: NA; D: TRBD1; J: TRBJ2-2; V: TRBV20-1; DNA: TGCAGTGCTAGGACCCCCGGGACAGGGCACACCGGGGAGCTGTTTTTT; CDR3: CSARTPGTGHTGELFF
size: NA; D: TRBD1; J: TRBJ2-7; V: TRBV20-1; DNA: TGCAGTGCTGGCCAGGGGGCGAGGGAGCAGTACTTC; CDR3: CSAGQGAREQYF
size: NA; D: NA; J: TRBJ2-7; V: TRBV12-3/TRBV12-4; DNA: TGTGCCAGCAGTTCGAACTCCATCACAGAGCAGTACTTC; CDR3: CASSSNSITEQYF
size: few; D: NA; J: TRBJ1-2; V: TRBV7-2; DNA: TGTGCCAGCAGCTTGACGGTCCCTAACTATGGCTACACCTTC; CDR3: CASSLTVPNYGYTF
size: few; D: NA; J: TRBJ1-5; V: TRBV20-1; DNA: TGCAGTGCTAGAGGTTCCCTAACGAGCAATCAGCCCCAGCATTTT; CDR3: CSARGSLTSNQPQHF
size: few; D: TRBD2; J: TRBJ2-2; V: TRBV6-1; DNA: TGTGCCACCCAAGGACTAGCGGGGCACACCGGGGAGCTGTTTTTT; CDR3: CATQGLAGHTGELFF
size: few; D: NA; J: TRBJ2-2; V: TRBV14; DNA: TGTGCCAGCAGCCAAGGCTTGACCGGGGAGCTGTTTTTT; CDR3: CASSQGLTGELFF
size: NA; D: NA; J: TRBJ2-7; V: TRBV7-2; DNA: TGTGCCAGCAGCTCCGACAGATATTACGAGCAGTACTTC; CDR3: CASSSDRYYEQYF
size: many; D: NA; J: TRBJ2-1; V: TRBV29-1; DNA: TGCAGCACGAGGCTAGCGCTAACCAATGAGCAGTTCTTC; CDR3: CSTRLALTNEQFF
size: few; D: TRBD2; J: TRBJ2-5; V: TRBV6-5; DNA: TGTGCCAGCAGTTACCTGAGCGGGGGGAGGAGTAAGACCCAGTACTTC; CDR3: CASSYLSGGRSKTQYF
size: many; D: NA; J: TRBJ2-7; V: TRBV25-1; DNA: TGTGCCAGCAGTTCCCACTCCTACGAGCAGTACTTC; CDR3: CASSSHSYEQYF
size: once; D: NA; J: TRBJ1-6; V: TRBV14; DNA: TGTGCCAGCAGCCAAGAAGGCCTTAATTCACCCCTCCACTTT; CDR3: CASSQEGLNSPLHF
size: NA; D: TRBD1; J: TRBJ2-7; V: TRBV20-1; DNA: TGCAGTGCTCTCCCCGGGACAGGTTCCTACGAGCAGTACTTC; CDR3: CSALPGTGSYEQYF
size: few; D: TRBD2; J: TRBJ2-1; V: TRBV20-1; DNA: TGCAGTCCCTATTTGACTAGCGGGAGGGGGGGTGAGCAGTTCTTC; CDR3: CSPYLTSGRGGEQFF
size: many; D: TRBD1; J: TRBJ1-2; V: TRBV10-3; DNA: TGTGCCATCAGTGAGTCTATCGGACAGGAAGGCTACACCTTC; CDR3: CAISESIGQEGYTF
size: few; D: NA; J: TRBJ2-5; V: TRBV7-6; DNA: TGTGCCAGCAGGCGAACGGGAGAAGGAGAGGCCCAGTACTTC; CDR3: CASRRTGEGEAQYF
size: NA; D: NA; J: TRBJ2-7; V: TRBV29-1; DNA: TGCAGCGTTGGGGGAGGCCGCGAGCAGTACTTC; CDR3: CSVGGGREQYF
size: many; D: TRBD2; J: TRBJ2-1; V: TRBV20-1; DNA: TGCAGTGCTATTGCAATAGCGGGAGCCTCCTACAATGAGCAGTTCTTC; CDR3: CSAIAIAGASYNEQFF
size: NA; D: NA; J: TRBJ2-5; V: TRBV6-1; DNA: TGTGCCAGCACCAGGACACCTTGGGGGGAGACCCAGTACTTC; CDR3: CASTRTPWGETQYF
size: few; D: NA; J: TRBJ2-2; V: TRBV6-5; DNA: TGTGCCAGCAGTTACTCAGGGACTTTAAACACCGGGGAGCTGTTTTTT; CDR3: CASSYSGTLNTGELFF
size: few; D: TRBD1; J: TRBJ1-2; V: TRBV20-1; DNA: TGCAGTGCCATACAGGGGGCTCGGGGCTACACCTTC; CDR3: CSAIQGARGYTF
size: NA; D: NA; J: TRBJ2-1; V: TRBV7-6; DNA: TGTGCCAGCAGCTGGGGGCTTAGGGGGAGGGCCTCTAATGAGCAGTTCTTC; CDR3: CASSWGLRGRASNEQFF
size: few; D: TRBD2; J: TRBJ2-3; V: TRBV7-9; DNA: TGTGCCAGCAGCTTGATGCGGGGGAGGACAGATACGCAGTATTTT; CDR3: CASSLMRGRTDTQYF
size: few; D: NA; J: TRBJ2-3; V: TRBV4-2; DNA: TGTGCCAGCAGCCAAGGGCTCTCCCCGGCAGATACGCAGTATTTT; CDR3: CASSQGLSPADTQYF
size: NA; D: NA; J: TRBJ2-5; V: TRBV5-6; DNA: TGTGCCAGCAGCAGGGGAGCGGACAAAGAGACCCAGTACTTC; CDR3: CASSRGADKETQYF
size: NA; D: NA; J: TRBJ1-2; V: TRBV5-5; DNA: TGTGCCAGCAGCCTACTAAACCGAGGGCCAGCTAACTATGGCTACACCTTC; CDR3: CASSLLNRGPANYGYTF
size: NA; D: NA; J: TRBJ2-5; V: TRBV9; DNA: TGTGCCAGCAGCGCCACACCTAGGGAGACCCAGTACTTC; CDR3: CASSATPRETQYF
size: NA; D: TRBD1; J: TRBJ2-7; V: TRBV6-1; DNA: TGTGCCAGCAGCCGAGACAGGGAACGTCAGGTCGAGCAGTACTTC; CDR3: CASSRDRERQVEQYF
size: NA; D: NA; J: TRBJ2-7; V: TRBV20-1; DNA: TGCAGTGCTAGACGGGCGGTAAGGGACCGGGACTACGAGCAGTACTTC; CDR3: CSARRAVRDRDYEQYF
size: NA; D: TRBD1; J: TRBJ1-1; V: TRBV7-2; DNA: TGTGCCAGCGGGACAGCACGGAACACTGAAGCTTTCTTT; CDR3: CASGTARNTEAFF
size: NA; D: TRBD2; J: TRBJ2-3; V: TRBV12-3/TRBV12-4; DNA: TGTGCCAGCAGTCCGATTAGCGGGGTTAAAACAGATACGCAGTATTTT; CDR3: CASSPISGVKTDTQYF
size: NA; D: NA; J: TRBJ2-2; V: TRBV18; DNA: TGTGCCAGCTCACCACGTCCCCCAGGCCTCAACGACGCGAACACCGGGGAGCTGTTTTTT; CDR3: CASSPRPPGLNDANTGELFF
size: many; D: NA; J: TRBJ1-2; V: TRBV5-6; DNA: TGTGCCAGCAGCTTGGAACAGGGAGGTGGCTACACCTTC; CDR3: CASSLEQGGGYTF
size: few; D: TRBD1; J: TRBJ2-1; V: TRBV5-6; DNA: TGTGCCAGCAGACTCACAGGGGCGCAGGGTGAGCAGTTCTTC; CDR3: CASRLTGAQGEQFF
size: few; D: TRBD1; J: TRBJ2-3; V: TRBV6-1; DNA: TGTGCCAGCAGTCCCAACAGGGGTCCGGTCACAGATACGCAGTATTTT; CDR3: CASSPNRGPVTDTQYF
size: many; D: NA; J: TRBJ2-3; V: TRBV5-1; DNA: TGCGCCAGCAGGTTCGGTAGCACAGATACGCAGTATTTT; CDR3: CASRFGSTDTQYF
size: few; D: NA; J: TRBJ2-2; V: TRBV12-3/TRBV12-4; DNA: TGTGCCAGCAGTTTGCCCGGGACAACCCTGGGGGGGGAGCTGTTTTTT; CDR3: CASSLPGTTLGGELFF
size: NA; D: TRBD1; J: TRBJ2-7; V: TRBV7-8; DNA: TGTGCCAGCAGCCGCCGCCCCGGGACAGGGGCTTACGAGCAGTACTTC; CDR3: CASSRRPGTGAYEQYF
size: many; D: NA; J: TRBJ1-1; V: TRBV20-1; DNA: TGCAGTGCTAGCTCCGGCATGAACACTGAAGCTTTCTTT; CDR3: CSASSGMNTEAFF
size: many; D: NA; J: TRBJ2-7; V: TRBV11-3; DNA: TGTGCCAGCAGCTCGCCTCTAGCGTTCGAGCAGTACTTC; CDR3: CASSSPLAFEQYF
size: many; D: TRBD1; J: TRBJ1-1; V: TRBV7-9; DNA: TGTGCCAGCAGGAGGGGACAGGGGAACACTGAAGCTTTCTTT; CDR3: CASRRGQGNTEAFF
size: NA; D: NA; J: TRBJ2-3; V: TRBV5-6; DNA: TGTGCCAGCACCGGCGGAGATACGCAGTATTTT; CDR3: CASTGGDTQYF
size: few; D: TRBD1; J: TRBJ2-2; V: TRBV9; DNA: TGTGCCAGCAGCGTAGCTACAGGGGACAGCTTTAACACCGGGGAGCTGTTTTTT; CDR3: CASSVATGDSFNTGELFF
size: few; D: NA; J: TRBJ1-2; V: TRBV20-1; DNA: TGCAGTGCTAGAGATTCCCGGGGCGGGGGCTACACCTTC; CDR3: CSARDSRGGGYTF
size: many; D: NA; J: TRBJ2-3; V: TRBV19; DNA: TGTGCCAGTAGTAGCCGGACACGGGCAGATACGCAGTATTTT; CDR3: CASSSRTRADTQYF